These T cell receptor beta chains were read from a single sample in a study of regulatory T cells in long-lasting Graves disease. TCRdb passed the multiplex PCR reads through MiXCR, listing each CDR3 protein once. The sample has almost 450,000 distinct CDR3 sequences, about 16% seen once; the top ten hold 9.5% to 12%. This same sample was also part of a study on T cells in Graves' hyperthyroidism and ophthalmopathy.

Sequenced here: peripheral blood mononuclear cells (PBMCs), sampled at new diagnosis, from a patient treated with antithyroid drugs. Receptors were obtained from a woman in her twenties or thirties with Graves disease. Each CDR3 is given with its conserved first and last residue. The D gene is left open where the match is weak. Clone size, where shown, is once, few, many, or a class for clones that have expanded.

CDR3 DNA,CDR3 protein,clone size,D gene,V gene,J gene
TGCGCCAGCAGCACGGGGGGGTGGCAGAACACTGAAGCTTTCTTT,CASSTGGWQNTEAFF,many,NA,TRBV5-1,TRBJ1-1
TGTGCCAGCAGCGTAGGCCCAGGGGGGGAGACCCAGTACTTC,CASSVGPGGETQYF,many,NA,TRBV9,TRBJ2-5
TGTGCCTGGCAAGGACTAGCGGGAGGGCAAGAGACCCAGTACTTC,CAWQGLAGGQETQYF,many,TRBD2,TRBV30,TRBJ2-5
TGTGCCAGCAGCAGGGCTAAGACGAACACCGGGGAGCTGTTTTTT,CASSRAKTNTGELFF,few,NA,TRBV6-2/TRBV6-3,TRBJ2-2
TGTGCCAGCAGCCAACTCAGGGGCGCCTTGAACACTGAAGCTTTCTTT,CASSQLRGALNTEAFF,many,NA,TRBV3-1,TRBJ1-1
TGTGCCAGCAGCCGACAGGGGGGGGACACAGATACGCAGTATTTT,CASSRQGGDTDTQYF,many,TRBD1,TRBV11-2,TRBJ2-3
TGCAGTGCCGAAGACAGGGGAGCAGGGACCGGGGAGCTGTTTTTT,CSAEDRGAGTGELFF,few,TRBD1,TRBV20-1,TRBJ2-2
TGCAGTGCTAGAGTAGCGGGAGGAATCGGGGAGCTGTTTTTT,CSARVAGGIGELFF,NA,TRBD2,TRBV20-1,TRBJ2-2
TGTGCCACCAGCCCCACCTTGGGGGGGCAGGAGACCCAGTACTTC,CATSPTLGGQETQYF,few,NA,TRBV15,TRBJ2-5
TGTGCCAGCAGTGTTAGGGGGGTGACCGGGGAGCTGTTTTTT,CASSVRGVTGELFF,many,NA,TRBV2,TRBJ2-2
TGTGCCAGCAGTTTAGGAGTGCCTAGCGATTCCTACAATGAGCAGTTCTTC,CASSLGVPSDSYNEQFF,few,NA,TRBV27,TRBJ2-1
TGTGCCAGCACCGGGACTACGGAGCAGTTCTTC,CASTGTTEQFF,NA,TRBD2,TRBV2,TRBJ2-1
TGTGCCAGCAGTCCAATGACCGGGACACGCTCACCTATGAACACTGAAGCTTTCTTT,CASSPMTGTRSPMNTEAFF,few,NA,TRBV12-3/TRBV12-4,TRBJ1-1
TGTGCCAGCAGCGTAGGGGCTAGCGGGTATGTCGATGAGCAGTTCTTC,CASSVGASGYVDEQFF,few,TRBD2,TRBV9,TRBJ2-1
TGTGCCAGCAGCTTAACAGGGGGTACCTACGAGCAGTACTTC,CASSLTGGTYEQYF,many,TRBD1,TRBV11-2,TRBJ2-7
TGTGCCAGTAGTATTGGCAGACCTTACAATGAGCAGTTCTTC,CASSIGRPYNEQFF,NA,NA,TRBV27,TRBJ2-1
TGTGCCAGCAGTGACGTGGGTGGGAGCTCCTACAATGAGCAGTTCTTC,CASSDVGGSSYNEQFF,few,NA,TRBV6-4,TRBJ2-1
TGTGCCAGTAGTATAGGCAGGGACCCTCTCTACGAGCAGTACTTC,CASSIGRDPLYEQYF,NA,NA,TRBV19,TRBJ2-7
TGTGCCAGCAGTTTTGAACCACAGGGGGGGGAGCAGTTCTTC,CASSFEPQGGEQFF,NA,NA,TRBV12-3/TRBV12-4,TRBJ2-1
TGTGCCAGCAGCAGGGAAAACATTCAGTACTTC,CASSRENIQYF,NA,NA,TRBV5-6,TRBJ2-4
TGTGCCAGCAGCTACGACCTCTATGGCTACACCTTC,CASSYDLYGYTF,NA,NA,TRBV7-9,TRBJ1-2
TGCAGTGCTGAAAACACGGGCGCTGAAGCTTTCTTT,CSAENTGAEAFF,many,NA,TRBV20-1,TRBJ1-1
TGTGCCAGCGAAACCGGGACCGAAGCTTTCTTT,CASETGTEAFF,many,NA,TRBV28,TRBJ1-1
TGTGCCACCAGCAGTAATAGCGGGACCCTCCAAGAGACCCAGTACTTC,CATSSNSGTLQETQYF,NA,TRBD2,TRBV15,TRBJ2-5
TGTGCCAGCAGCCATCTAGCGGGAGTCAATGAGCAGTTCTTC,CASSHLAGVNEQFF,NA,TRBD2,TRBV3-1,TRBJ2-1
TGCAGTGCTAGGCGGGGGACAAAAGCTGTCGCTTTCTTT,CSARRGTKAVAFF,many,NA,TRBV20-1,TRBJ1-1
TGTGCCAGTAGTATACAGTCCCTCGCGAACACTGAAGCTTTCTTT,CASSIQSLANTEAFF,NA,NA,TRBV19,TRBJ1-1
TGTGCCACTCAGAGGGCCCCGACAGATACGCAGTATTTT,CATQRAPTDTQYF,many,NA,TRBV28,TRBJ2-3
TGCAGTGCTCCTCGGCGCGGGAGGGGCACAGATACGCAGTATTTT,CSAPRRGRGTDTQYF,NA,TRBD2,TRBV20-1,TRBJ2-3
TGCGCCAGCAGTGGTATTCCCGCGGGGGGCGGCGGTAAGGATGAGCAGTTCTTC,CASSGIPAGGGGKDEQFF,NA,TRBD2,TRBV10-2,TRBJ2-1
TGTGCCAGCAGCTTCCCGACAGGAACGAACACCGGGGAGCTGTTTTTT,CASSFPTGTNTGELFF,many,NA,TRBV11-2,TRBJ2-2
TGTGCCAGCTTACCCGGGCTCCAAGAGACCCAGTACTTC,CASLPGLQETQYF,many,NA,TRBV18,TRBJ2-5
TGTGCCAGCAGTGGGACTAGCGGGAGCTTCTCTGGGGCCAACGTCCTGACTTTC,CASSGTSGSFSGANVLTF,few,TRBD2,TRBV2,TRBJ2-6
TGTGCCAGTAGTTTCCCGACGAACACTGAAGCTTTCTTT,CASSFPTNTEAFF,many,NA,TRBV19,TRBJ1-1
TGCAGCGTTGTGGGGCAAGTACCTGACTATGGCTACACCTTC,CSVVGQVPDYGYTF,NA,NA,TRBV29-1,TRBJ1-2
TGTGCCAGCAGTTTCGACCTGGGCGGCCAATATGAAAAACTGTTTTTT,CASSFDLGGQYEKLFF,few,NA,TRBV28,TRBJ1-4
TGTGCCAGCAGCTCTCGGGTGGGCGAGACCCAGTACTTC,CASSSRVGETQYF,many,NA,TRBV7-6,TRBJ2-5
TGTGCCACCAGTGATCCTAATGGACAGGAGGTTGAGCAGTTCTTC,CATSDPNGQEVEQFF,many,TRBD1,TRBV24-1,TRBJ2-1
TGTGCCAGCTCACCAACGACAGGATTGGACATTCAGTACTTC,CASSPTTGLDIQYF,many,NA,TRBV18,TRBJ2-4
TGTGCCAGCAGCGTAGTCACCGGGGAGCTGTTTTTT,CASSVVTGELFF,few,NA,TRBV9,TRBJ2-2
TGTGCCAGCAGCTTAGGGCGGGGAGCTAACTATGGCTACACCTTC,CASSLGRGANYGYTF,many,NA,TRBV7-2,TRBJ1-2
TGTGCCACCTACCTAGGGGGCATTGGCACTGAAGCTTTCTTT,CATYLGGIGTEAFF,many,TRBD1,TRBV28,TRBJ1-1
TGCAGTGCTATCGGGCAGTACTACGAGCAGTACTTC,CSAIGQYYEQYF,NA,NA,TRBV20-1,TRBJ2-7
TGCAGTGCTAGGCTGTCAGGCGGTCAGCCCCAGCATTTT,CSARLSGGQPQHF,many,NA,TRBV20-1,TRBJ1-5
TGTGCCAGCAGTGGGGAGGAGGGGAGCAATCAGCCCCAGCATTTT,CASSGEEGSNQPQHF,NA,NA,TRBV2,TRBJ1-5
TGTGCCAGCAGCTTAGTCGGAGGGTTGACTAGCTCCTACGAGCAGTACTTC,CASSLVGGLTSSYEQYF,many,NA,TRBV7-9,TRBJ2-7
TGCGCCAGCAGCCAAGACAATAATCTTTCCTACAATGAGCAGTTCTTC,CASSQDNNLSYNEQFF,NA,NA,TRBV4-1,TRBJ2-1
TGTGCCAGCAGCCCCCGGGGGGGCCAGGAGTATGGCTACACCTTC,CASSPRGGQEYGYTF,many,NA,TRBV11-2,TRBJ1-2
TGTGCCACCACCCACGGACACTTGACAACCTACGAGCAGTACTTC,CATTHGHLTTYEQYF,NA,NA,TRBV7-8,TRBJ2-7
TGTGCCAGTAGGAATGCGGAGACCCAGTACTTC,CASRNAETQYF,few,NA,TRBV19,TRBJ2-5
TGTGCCAGCAGCTCGACGGGGGCAAAAAGCTCCTACAATGAGCAGTTCTTC,CASSSTGAKSSYNEQFF,few,NA,TRBV4-2,TRBJ2-1